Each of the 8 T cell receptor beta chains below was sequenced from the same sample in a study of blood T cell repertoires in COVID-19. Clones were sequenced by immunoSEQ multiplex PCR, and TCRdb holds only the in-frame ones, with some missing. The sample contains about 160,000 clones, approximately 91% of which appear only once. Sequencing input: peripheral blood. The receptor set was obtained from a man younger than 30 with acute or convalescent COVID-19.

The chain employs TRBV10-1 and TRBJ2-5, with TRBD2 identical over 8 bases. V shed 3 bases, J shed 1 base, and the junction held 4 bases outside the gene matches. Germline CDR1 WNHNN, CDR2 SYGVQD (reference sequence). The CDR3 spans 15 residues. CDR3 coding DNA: TGCGCCAGCAGTGATGTTGCGGGAGGCCAAGAGACCCAGTACTTC. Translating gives CASSDVAGGQETQYF.

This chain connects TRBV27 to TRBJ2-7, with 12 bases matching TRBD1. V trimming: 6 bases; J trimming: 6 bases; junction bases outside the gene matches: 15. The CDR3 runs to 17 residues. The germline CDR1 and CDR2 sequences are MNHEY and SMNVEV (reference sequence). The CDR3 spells CASRLRDRGLSSGEQYF. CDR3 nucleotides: TGTGCCAGCAGACTACGGGACAGGGGGCTCAGTTCGGGCGAGCAGTACTTC.

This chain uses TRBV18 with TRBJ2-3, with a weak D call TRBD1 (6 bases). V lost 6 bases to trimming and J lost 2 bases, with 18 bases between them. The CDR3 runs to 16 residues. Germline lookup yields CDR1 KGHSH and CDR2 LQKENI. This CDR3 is CASSPMGWTATDTQYF. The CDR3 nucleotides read TGTGCCAGCTCCCCTATGGGGTGGACAGCCACAGATACGCAGTATTTT.

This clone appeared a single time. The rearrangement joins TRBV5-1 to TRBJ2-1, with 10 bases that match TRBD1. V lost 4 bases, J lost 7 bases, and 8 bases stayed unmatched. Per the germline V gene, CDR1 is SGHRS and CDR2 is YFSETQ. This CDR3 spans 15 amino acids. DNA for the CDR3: TGCGCCAGCAGCCACCGACAGGGGGCAGCAAATGAGCAGTTCTTC. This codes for CASSHRQGAANEQFF.

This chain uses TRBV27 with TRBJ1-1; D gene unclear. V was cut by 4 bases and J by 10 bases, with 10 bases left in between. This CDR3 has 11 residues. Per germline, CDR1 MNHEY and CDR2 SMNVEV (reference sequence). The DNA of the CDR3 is TGTGCCAGCAGTTCAGGAATCGGAGCTTTCTTT. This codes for CASSSGIGAFF.

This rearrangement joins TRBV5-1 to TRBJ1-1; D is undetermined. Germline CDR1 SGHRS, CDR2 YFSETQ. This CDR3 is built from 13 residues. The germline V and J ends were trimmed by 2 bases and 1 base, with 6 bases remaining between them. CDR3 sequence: CASSFLQNTEAFF. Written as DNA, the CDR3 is TGCGCCAGCAGCTTTTTACAGAACACTGAAGCTTTCTTT.

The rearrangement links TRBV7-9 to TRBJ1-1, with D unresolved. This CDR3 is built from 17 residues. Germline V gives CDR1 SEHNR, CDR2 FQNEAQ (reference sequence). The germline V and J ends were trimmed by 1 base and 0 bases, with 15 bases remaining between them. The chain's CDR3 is CASSLGRKQTLNTEAFF. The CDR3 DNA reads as TGTGCCAGCAGCTTAGGACGTAAACAGACCCTGAACACTGAAGCTTTCTTT. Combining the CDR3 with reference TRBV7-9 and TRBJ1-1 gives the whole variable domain DTGVSQNPRHKITKRGQNVTFRCDPISEHNRLYWYRQTLGQGPEFLTYFQNEAQLEKSRLLSDRFSAERPKGSFSTLEIQRTEQGDSAMYLCASSLGRKQTLNTEAFFGQGTRLTVV.

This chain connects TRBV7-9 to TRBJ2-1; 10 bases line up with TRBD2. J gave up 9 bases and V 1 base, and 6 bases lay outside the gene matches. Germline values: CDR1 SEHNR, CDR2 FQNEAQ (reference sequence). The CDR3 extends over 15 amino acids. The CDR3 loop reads CASSLGAGGPGEQFF. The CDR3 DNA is TGTGCCAGCAGCTTAGGAGCGGGAGGGCCGGGTGAGCAGTTCTTC.